The 3 T cell receptor beta chains given below trace back to one sample, sequenced in a study of blood T cell repertoires in COVID-19. Assay used: immunoSEQ multiplex PCR; TCRdb lists only in-frame clones, some missing. The sample lists roughly 500,000 clones, about 85% occurring once. Sequencing was carried out using PBMCs or T cells enriched from blood (not recorded which). The receptors were gathered from an older woman who had recovered from COVID-19.

The V and J genes are TRBV5-5 and TRBJ1-5, with 12 bases lining up with TRBD1. CDR1 and CDR2 from the germline V gene are SGHKS and YYEKEE (reference sequence). The length of the CDR3 is 14 residues. Unmatched junction bases numbered 2, after V lost 5 bases and J lost 5 bases. The DNA for the CDR3 is TGTGCCAGCAGGGGACAGGGGGCTGATCAGCCCCAGCATTTT. This codes for CASRGQGADQPQHF.

J is TRBJ1-2 and V is TRBV2; the match to TRBD1 covers 7 bases. This CDR3 is 15 amino acids long. The germline CDR1 and CDR2 sequences are SNHLY and FYNNEI. The V gene end was trimmed by 4 bases and the J gene end by 0 bases; junction bases not matched to a gene: 5. CDR3 nucleotides: TGTGCCAGCAGTGTGGGGACAGCTGCTAACTATGGCTACACCTTC. This codes for CASSVGTAANYGYTF.

This CDR3 reads CAWSVSRTGALNSPLHF. The CDR3 DNA reads TGTGCCTGGAGTGTAAGCCGGACAGGGGCCCTTAATTCACCCCTCCACTTT. The chain has TRBV30 and TRBJ1-6; TRBD1 matches 9 bases. Unmatched junction bases numbered 9, after V lost 0 bases and J lost 6 bases. The CDR3 is made up of 17 amino acids. The germline gives CDR1 GTSNPN, CDR2 SVGIG (reference sequence).